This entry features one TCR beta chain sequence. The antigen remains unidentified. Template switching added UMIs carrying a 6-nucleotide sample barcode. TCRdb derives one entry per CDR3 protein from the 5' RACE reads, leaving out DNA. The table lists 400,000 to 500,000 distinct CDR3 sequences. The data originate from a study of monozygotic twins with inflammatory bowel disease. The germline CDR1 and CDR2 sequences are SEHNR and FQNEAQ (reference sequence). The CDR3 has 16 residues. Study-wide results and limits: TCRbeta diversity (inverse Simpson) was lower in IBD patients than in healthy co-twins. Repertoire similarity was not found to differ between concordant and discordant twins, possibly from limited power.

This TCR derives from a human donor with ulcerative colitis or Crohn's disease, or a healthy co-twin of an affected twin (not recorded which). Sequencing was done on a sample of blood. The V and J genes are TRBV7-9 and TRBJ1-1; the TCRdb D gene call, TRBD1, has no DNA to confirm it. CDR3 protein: CASSLSPGGKNTEAFF. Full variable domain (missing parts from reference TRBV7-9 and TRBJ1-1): DTGVSQNPRHKITKRGQNVTFRCDPISEHNRLYWYRQTLGQGPEFLTYFQNEAQLEKSRLLSDRFSAERPKGSFSTLEIQRTEQGDSAMYLCASSLSPGGKNTEAFFGQGTRLTVV.